This T cell receptor beta chain was retrieved from a study of cytomegalovirus exposure and HLA in healthy donors. General observations from the study: The study found most TCR sequences rare, yet found some public TCRs in many donors. Testing in vitro showed a few CMV-associated chains specific for CMV antigens.

Concerning this clone: What it binds is not known.

Germline V gene data show CDR1 as SGHTA and CDR2 as FQGTGA. The CDR3 has 14 amino acids. V lost 4 bases to trimming and J lost 9 bases; unmatched junction nucleotides: 4. PCR was performed using 60 Vbeta and 13 Jbeta primers. Some clones are missing from TCRdb's copy, which holds only in-frame ones; the method was immunoSEQ multiplex PCR. The sample carries roughly 180,000 clones, over 75% recorded once. When sampled, the donors appeared nominally healthy, though they likely had unrecorded immune exposures. The material sequenced was PBMCs. This receptor was identified in a woman younger than 45 in good health and CMV-seronegative. The J gene is TRBJ1-6, the V gene TRBV7-3, with 9 bases fitting TRBD1. The CDR3: CASSSGTGLSPLHF. In DNA form, the CDR3 reads TGTGCCAGCAGCTCCGGGACAGGGCTTTCACCCCTCCACTTT.